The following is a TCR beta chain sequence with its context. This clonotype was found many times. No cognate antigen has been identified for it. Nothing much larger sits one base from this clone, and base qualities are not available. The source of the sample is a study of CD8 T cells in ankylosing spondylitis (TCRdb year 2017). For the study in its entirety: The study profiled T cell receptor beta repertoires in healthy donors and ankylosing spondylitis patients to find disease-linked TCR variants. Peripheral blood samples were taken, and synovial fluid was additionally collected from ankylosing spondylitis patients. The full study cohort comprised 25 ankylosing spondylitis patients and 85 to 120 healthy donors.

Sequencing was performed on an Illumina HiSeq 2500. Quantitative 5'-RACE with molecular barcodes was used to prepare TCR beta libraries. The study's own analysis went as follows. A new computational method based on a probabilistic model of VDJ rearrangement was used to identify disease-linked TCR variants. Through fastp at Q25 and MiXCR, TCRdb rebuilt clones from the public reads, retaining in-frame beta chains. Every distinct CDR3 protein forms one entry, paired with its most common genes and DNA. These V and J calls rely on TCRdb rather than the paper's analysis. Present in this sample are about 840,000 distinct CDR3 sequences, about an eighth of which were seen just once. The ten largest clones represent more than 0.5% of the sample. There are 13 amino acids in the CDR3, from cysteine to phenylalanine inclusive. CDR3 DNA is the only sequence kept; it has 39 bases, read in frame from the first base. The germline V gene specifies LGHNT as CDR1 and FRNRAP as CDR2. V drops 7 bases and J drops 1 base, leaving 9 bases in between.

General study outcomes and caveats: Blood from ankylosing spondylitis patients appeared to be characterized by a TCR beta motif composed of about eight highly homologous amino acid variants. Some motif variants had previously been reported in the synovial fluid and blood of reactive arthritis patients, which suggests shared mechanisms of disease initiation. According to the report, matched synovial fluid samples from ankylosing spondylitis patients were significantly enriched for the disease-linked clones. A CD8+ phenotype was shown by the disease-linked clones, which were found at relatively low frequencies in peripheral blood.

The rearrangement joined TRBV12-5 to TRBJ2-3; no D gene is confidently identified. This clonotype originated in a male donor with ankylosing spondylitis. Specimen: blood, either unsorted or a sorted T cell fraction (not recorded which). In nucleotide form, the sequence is TGTGCTAGTGTCGGCCGCGGCACAGATACGCAGTATTTT. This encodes CASVGRGTDTQYF.